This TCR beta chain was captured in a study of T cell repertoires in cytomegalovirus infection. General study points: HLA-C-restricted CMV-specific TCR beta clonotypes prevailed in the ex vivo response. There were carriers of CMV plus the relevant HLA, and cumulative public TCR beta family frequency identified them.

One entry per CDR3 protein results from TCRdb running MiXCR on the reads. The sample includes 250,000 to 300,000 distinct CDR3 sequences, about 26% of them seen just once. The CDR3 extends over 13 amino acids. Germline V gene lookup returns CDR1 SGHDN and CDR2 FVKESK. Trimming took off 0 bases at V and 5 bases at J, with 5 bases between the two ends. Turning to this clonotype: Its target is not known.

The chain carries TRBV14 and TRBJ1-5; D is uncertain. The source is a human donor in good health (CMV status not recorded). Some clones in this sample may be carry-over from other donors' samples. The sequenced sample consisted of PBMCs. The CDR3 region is CASSQDGDQPQHF. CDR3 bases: TGTGCCAGCAGCCAAGATGGAGATCAGCCCCAGCATTTT. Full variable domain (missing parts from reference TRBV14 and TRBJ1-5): EAGVTQFPSHSVIEKGQTVTLRCDPISGHDNLYWYRRVMGKEIKFLLHFVKESKQDESGMPNNRFLAERTGGTYSTLKVQPAELEDSGVYFCASSQDGDQPQHFGDGTRLSIL.